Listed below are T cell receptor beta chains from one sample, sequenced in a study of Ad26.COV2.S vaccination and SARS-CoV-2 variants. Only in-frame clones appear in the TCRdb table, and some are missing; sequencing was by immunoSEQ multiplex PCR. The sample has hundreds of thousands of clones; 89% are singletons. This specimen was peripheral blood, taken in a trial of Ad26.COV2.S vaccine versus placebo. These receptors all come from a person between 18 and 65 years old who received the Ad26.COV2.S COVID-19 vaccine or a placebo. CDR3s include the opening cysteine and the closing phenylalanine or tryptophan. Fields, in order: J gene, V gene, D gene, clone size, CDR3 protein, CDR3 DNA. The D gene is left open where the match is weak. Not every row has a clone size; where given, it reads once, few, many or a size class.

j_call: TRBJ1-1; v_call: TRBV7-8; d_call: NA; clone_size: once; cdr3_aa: CASSFRQTNTEAFF; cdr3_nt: TGTGCCAGCAGCTTCAGACAGACGAACACTGAAGCTTTCTTT
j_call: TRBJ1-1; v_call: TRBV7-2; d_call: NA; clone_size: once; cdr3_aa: CASSLALFIPEAFF; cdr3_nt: TGTGCCAGCAGCTTAGCGTTATTTATTCCTGAAGCTTTCTTT
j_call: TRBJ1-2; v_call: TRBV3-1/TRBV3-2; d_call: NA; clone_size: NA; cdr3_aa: CASSQRDIDYTF; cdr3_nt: TGTGCCAGCAGCCAAAGGGACATAGACTACACCTTC
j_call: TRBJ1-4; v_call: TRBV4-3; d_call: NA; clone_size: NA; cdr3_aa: CASSQDWGARKLFF; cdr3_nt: TGCGCCAGCAGCCAAGATTGGGGCGCCCGAAAACTGTTTTTT
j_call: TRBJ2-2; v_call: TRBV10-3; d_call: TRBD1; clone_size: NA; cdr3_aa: CAISGRQGASTGELFF; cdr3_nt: TGTGCCATCAGTGGAAGACAGGGGGCAAGCACCGGGGAGCTGTTTTTT
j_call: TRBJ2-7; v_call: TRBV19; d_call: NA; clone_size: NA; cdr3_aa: CASSPRHAGSYEQYF; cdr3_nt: TGTGCCAGTAGTCCGAGACACGCGGGCAGCTACGAGCAGTACTTC
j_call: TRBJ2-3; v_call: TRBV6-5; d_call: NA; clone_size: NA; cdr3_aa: CASSLSVSDTQYF; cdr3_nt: TGTGCCAGCAGCCTCTCCGTGTCAGATACGCAGTATTTT
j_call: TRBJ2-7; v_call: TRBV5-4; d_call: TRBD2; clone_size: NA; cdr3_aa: CASSLAGSGGRTYEQYF; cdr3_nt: TGTGCCAGCAGCTTGGCGGGTAGCGGGGGCAGGACCTACGAGCAGTACTTC
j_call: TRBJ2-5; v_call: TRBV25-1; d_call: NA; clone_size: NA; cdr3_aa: CASSESSYSQETQYF; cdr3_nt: TGTGCCAGCAGTGAAAGTTCTTACAGCCAAGAGACCCAGTACTTC
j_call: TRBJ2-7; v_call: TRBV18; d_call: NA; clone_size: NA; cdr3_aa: CASSGAQSYEQYF; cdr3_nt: TGTGCCAGCTCAGGGGCCCAGTCCTACGAGCAGTACTTC
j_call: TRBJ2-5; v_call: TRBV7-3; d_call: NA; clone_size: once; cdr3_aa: CASSSSGHQETQYF; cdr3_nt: TGTGCCAGCAGCTCTTCGGGACACCAAGAGACCCAGTACTTC
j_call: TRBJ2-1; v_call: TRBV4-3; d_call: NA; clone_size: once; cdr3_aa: CASSQQVAGAYNEQFF; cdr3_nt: TGCGCCAGCAGCCAACAAGTAGCAGGGGCCTACAATGAGCAGTTCTTC
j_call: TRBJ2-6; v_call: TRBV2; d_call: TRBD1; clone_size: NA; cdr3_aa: CATGQGGSGANVLTF; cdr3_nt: TGTGCCACCGGACAGGGGGGATCTGGGGCCAACGTCCTGACTTTC